This T cell receptor beta chain originates from a study of T-cell reconstitution after alpha-beta-depleted transplantation in children. General study results and limits: Surviving recipient cells, namely T cells and thymic progenitors, were the source of high day-60 TCRbeta diversity in some patients.

Library preparation (for TCRbeta) was performed with unique molecular identifiers. TCRdb re-analysed the PCR reads in MiXCR, keeping a single row per CDR3 protein. Among 250,000 to 400,000 distinct CDR3 sequences listed, 23% were seen once. This CDR3 spans 15 amino acids. Losses at the gene ends were 3 bases for V and 4 bases for J; bases not matched to a gene: 5. CDR1 is SGHVT, CDR2 SQSDAQ, per germline. This clonotype was seen only a few times. Its antigen remains unidentified. The chain recombines TRBV7-4 with TRBJ2-5, with TRBD2 matching over 10 bases. The sample here was PBMCs, mostly from graft donor cells, taken 180 days after TCRalphabeta/CD19-depleted stem cell transplant. The sequence derives from a male patient between 10 and 17 years old who had a stem cell transplant for acute lymphoblastic leukemia, so the T cells may come from the graft donor. The CDR3 DNA reads TGTGCCAGCAGCTTCAGCGGGAGGGCCGGAGAGACCCAGTACTTC. Its translation is CASSFSGRAGETQYF.